These 8 T cell receptor beta chains were all obtained from the same sample, sequenced in a study of T cell responses to AZD1222 COVID-19 vaccine. TCRdb's table, derived via immunoSEQ multiplex PCR, lists solely in-frame clones and lacks some. The sample yields about 83,000 clones, about 82% seen once. The source was peripheral blood, collected on day 0 of AZD1222 vaccination. The receptors were gathered from an adult in good health.

The chain has TRBV12-3 or TRBV12-4 and TRBJ1-2, with a weak D call TRBD1 (6 bases). Trimming took off 3 bases at V and 7 bases at J, with 9 bases between the two ends. CDR3 length equals 12 residues. CDR3 DNA: TGTGCCAGCAGTTTCTACAGGGTTGGCTACACCTTC. Residues: CASSFYRVGYTF.

The genes are TRBV21-1 and TRBJ1-1. TRBV21-1 is described as a pseudogene. This CDR3 is built from 16 residues. As DNA, the CDR3 is TGTGCCAGCAGCAATGGGACCACAGAGATGAACACTGAAGCTTTCTTT. Protein: CASSNGTTEMNTEAFF.

This clone was seen only a few times. V gene TRBV25-1 combines with J gene TRBJ1-6; 8 bases match TRBD1. The CDR3 contains 15 residues. With V trimmed by 5 bases and J by 9 bases, 9 bases remained unmatched. Per the germline V gene, CDR1 is MGHDK and CDR2 is SYGVNS. The CDR3 nucleotides read TGTGCCAGCAGTCTCCAGGGGGCGATGAGTTCACCCCTCCACTTT. Protein sequence: CASSLQGAMSSPLHF.

This chain links TRBV7-3 with TRBJ2-3; 9 nucleotides agree with TRBD1. Germline assignment: CDR1 SGHTA and CDR2 FQGTGA. V was clipped by 5 bases and J by 4 bases; unmatched bases: 7. The CDR3 runs to 15 residues. Written as DNA, the CDR3 is TGTGCCAGCAGCCCGACAGGGGGTTTATCAGATACGCAGTATTTT. It is translated as CASSPTGGLSDTQYF.

The chain links TRBV6-5 to TRBJ2-7, with 11 positions matching TRBD2. Germline V gene data show CDR1 as MNHEY and CDR2 as SVGAGI. Trimming at V came to 11 bases and at J to 5 bases, leaving 8 bases not matched to a gene. The CDR3 contains 13 residues. CDR3: CAVHSGGADEQYF. In nucleotides, the CDR3 is TGTGCCGTCCATAGCGGGGGGGCGGACGAGCAGTACTTC.

The CDR3 spells CASSPRPPPQETQYF. CDR3 DNA sequence: TGCGCCAGCAGCCCAAGACCCCCGCCCCAAGAGACCCAGTACTTC. The chain links TRBV5-1 to TRBJ2-5; D not resolved. CDR1 is SGHRS, CDR2 YFSETQ, per germline. V was trimmed by 4 bases and J by 1 base, leaving 14 bases between them. The CDR3 is 15 amino acids. The full variable domain, completed using reference TRBV5-1 and TRBJ2-5, is KAGVTQTPRYLIKTRGQQVTLSCSPISGHRSVSWYQQTPGQGLQFLFEYFSETQRNKGNFPGRFSGRQFSNSRSEMNVSTLELGDSALYLCASSPRPPPQETQYFGPGTRLLVL.

This clone is a singleton in its sample. The CDR3 loop is CASSLGREEADTQYF. CDR3 sequence (DNA): TGTGCCAGCAGTTTAGGGCGGGAAGAGGCAGATACGCAGTATTTT. V gene TRBV28 combines with J gene TRBJ2-3, with D possibly TRBD2 on 6 matching bases. The length of the CDR3 is 15 residues. The V end was cut by 2 bases, the J end by 4 bases, with 13 bases between. Germline V gives CDR1 MDHEN, CDR2 SYDVKM. The full variable domain, in which reference TRBV28 and TRBJ2-3 provide the parts outside the CDR3, is DVKVTQSSRYLVKRTGEKVFLECVQDMDHENMFWYRQDPGLGLRLIYFSYDVKMKEKGDIPEGYSVSREKKERFSLILESASTNQTSMYLCASSLGREEADTQYFGPGTRLTVL.

This clone is a singleton in its sample. The V gene is TRBV7-6, the J gene TRBJ1-5, with 8 positions matching TRBD1. V shed 5 bases and J 5 bases; nucleotides not matched to a gene: 8. CDR1 is SGHVS and CDR2 is FNYEAQ in the germline V gene. The CDR3 has 15 residues. Here the CDR3 DNA reads TGTGCCAGCAGCCCCGGGACAGGTCTGGATCAGCCCCAGCATTTT. It codes for CASSPGTGLDQPQHF.